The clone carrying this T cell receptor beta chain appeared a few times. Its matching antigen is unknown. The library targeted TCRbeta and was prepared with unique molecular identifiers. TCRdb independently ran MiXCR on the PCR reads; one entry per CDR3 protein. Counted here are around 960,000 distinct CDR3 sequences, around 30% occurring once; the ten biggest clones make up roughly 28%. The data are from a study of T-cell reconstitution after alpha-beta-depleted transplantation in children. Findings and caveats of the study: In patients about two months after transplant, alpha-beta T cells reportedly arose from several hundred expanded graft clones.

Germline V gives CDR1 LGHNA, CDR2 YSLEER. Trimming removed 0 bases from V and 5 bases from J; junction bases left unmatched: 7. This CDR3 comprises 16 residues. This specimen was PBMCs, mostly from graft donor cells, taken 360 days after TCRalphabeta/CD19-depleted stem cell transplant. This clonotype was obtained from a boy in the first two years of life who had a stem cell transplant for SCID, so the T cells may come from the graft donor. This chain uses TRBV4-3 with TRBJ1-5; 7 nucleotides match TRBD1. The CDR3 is CASSQERYRGHQPQHF. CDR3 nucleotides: TGCGCCAGCAGCCAAGAAAGATACAGGGGTCATCAGCCCCAGCATTTT.